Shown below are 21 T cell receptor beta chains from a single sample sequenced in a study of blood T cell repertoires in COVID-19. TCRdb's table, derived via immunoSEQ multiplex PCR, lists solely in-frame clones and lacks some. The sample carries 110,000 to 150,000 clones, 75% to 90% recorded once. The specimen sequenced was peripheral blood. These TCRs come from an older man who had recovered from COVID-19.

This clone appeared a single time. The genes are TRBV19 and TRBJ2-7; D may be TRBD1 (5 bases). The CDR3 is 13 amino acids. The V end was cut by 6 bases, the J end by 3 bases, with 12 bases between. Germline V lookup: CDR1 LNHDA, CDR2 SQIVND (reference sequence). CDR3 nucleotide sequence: TGTGCCAGTAGCTCCGGACACCGCTACGAGCAGTACTTC. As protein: CASSSGHRYEQYF.

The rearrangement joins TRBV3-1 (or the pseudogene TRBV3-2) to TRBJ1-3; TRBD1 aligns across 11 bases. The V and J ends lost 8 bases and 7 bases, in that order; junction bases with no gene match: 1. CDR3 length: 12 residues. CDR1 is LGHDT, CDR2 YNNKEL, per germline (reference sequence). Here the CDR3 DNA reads TGTGCCAGCGGGGACAGGGGGAACACCATATATTTT. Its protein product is CASGDRGNTIYF.

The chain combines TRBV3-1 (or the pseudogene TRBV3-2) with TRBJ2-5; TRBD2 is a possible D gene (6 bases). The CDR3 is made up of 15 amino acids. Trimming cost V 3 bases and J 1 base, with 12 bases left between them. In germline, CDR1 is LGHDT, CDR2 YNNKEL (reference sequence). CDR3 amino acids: CASSQRGLLQETQYF. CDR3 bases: TGTGCCAGCAGCCAGAGGGGACTGCTCCAAGAGACCCAGTACTTC.

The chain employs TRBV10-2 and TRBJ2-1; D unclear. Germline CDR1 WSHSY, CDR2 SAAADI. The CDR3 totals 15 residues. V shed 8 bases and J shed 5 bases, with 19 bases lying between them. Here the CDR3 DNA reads TGCGCCAGCCCTCGCACTATTAGCCCCGACAATGAGCAGTTCTTC. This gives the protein CASPRTISPDNEQFF.

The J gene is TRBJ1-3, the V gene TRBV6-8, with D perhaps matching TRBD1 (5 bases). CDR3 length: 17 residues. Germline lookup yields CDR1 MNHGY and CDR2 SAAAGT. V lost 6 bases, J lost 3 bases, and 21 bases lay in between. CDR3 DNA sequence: TGTGCCAGCAGGGGAACCAGGGATAGATCTATTGGAAACACCATATATTTT. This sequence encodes CASRGTRDRSIGNTIYF.

The CDR3 DNA sequence: TGTGCCAGCAGTGAAGCCCGGGGAGGCTACGAGCAGTACTTC. It encodes CASSEARGGYEQYF. The rearrangement links TRBV2 to TRBJ2-7, with D tentatively TRBD2 (6 bases). CDR3 size: 14 residues. Trimming stripped 0 bases from V and 3 bases from J, with 9 bases between. Germline CDR1 is SNHLY and CDR2 is FYNNEI.

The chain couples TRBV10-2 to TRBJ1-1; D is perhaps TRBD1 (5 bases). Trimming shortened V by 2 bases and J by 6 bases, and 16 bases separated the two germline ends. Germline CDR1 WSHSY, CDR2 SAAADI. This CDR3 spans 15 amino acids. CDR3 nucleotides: TGCGCCAGCAGTGAGGTAGGCGGGGCTGGTTCTGAAGCTTTCTTT. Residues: CASSEVGGAGSEAFF.

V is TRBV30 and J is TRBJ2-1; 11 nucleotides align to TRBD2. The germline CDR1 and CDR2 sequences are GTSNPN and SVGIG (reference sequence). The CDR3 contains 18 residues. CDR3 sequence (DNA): TGTGCTTCGGCGGGGGCTAGCGGGAGGAACATGGGCTACAATGAGCAGTTCTTC. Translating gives CASAGASGRNMGYNEQFF.

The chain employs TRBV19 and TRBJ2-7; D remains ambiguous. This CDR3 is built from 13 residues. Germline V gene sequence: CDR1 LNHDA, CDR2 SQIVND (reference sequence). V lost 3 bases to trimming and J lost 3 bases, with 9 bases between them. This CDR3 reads CASSIGLFYEQYF. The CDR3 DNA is TGTGCCAGTAGTATTGGGCTATTCTACGAGCAGTACTTC.

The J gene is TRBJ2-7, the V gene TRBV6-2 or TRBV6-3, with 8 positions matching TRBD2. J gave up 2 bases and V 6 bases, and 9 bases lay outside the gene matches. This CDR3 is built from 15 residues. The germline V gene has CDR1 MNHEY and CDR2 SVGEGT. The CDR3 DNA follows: TGTGCCAGCAGCCTCCAAAGCGGGAGCCCCTACGAGCAGTACTTC. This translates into CASSLQSGSPYEQYF.

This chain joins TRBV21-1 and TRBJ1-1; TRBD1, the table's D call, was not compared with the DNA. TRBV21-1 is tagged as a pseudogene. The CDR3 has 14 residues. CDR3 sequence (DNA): TGTGCCAGCAGCTGGACAGGTGGGAACACTGAAGCTTTCTTT. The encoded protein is CASSWTGGNTEAFF.

The CDR3 sequence is CATSVRDMGGYTF. The DNA for the CDR3 is TGTGCCACCAGCGTCCGGGACATGGGTGGCTACACCTTC. The chain recombines TRBV15 with TRBJ1-2; a weak D match, TRBD1 (6 bases). V was pared by 5 bases and J by 7 bases, with 14 bases between. The CDR3 is 13 amino acids. The germline V gene has CDR1 LNHNV and CDR2 YYDKDF (reference sequence).

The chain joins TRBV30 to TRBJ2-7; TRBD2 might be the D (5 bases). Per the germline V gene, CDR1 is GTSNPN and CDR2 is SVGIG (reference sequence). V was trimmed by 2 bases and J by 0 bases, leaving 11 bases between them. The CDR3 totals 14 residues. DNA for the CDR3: TGTGCCTGGAGTCACCCGGGATACTCCTACGAGCAGTACTTC. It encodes CAWSHPGYSYEQYF.

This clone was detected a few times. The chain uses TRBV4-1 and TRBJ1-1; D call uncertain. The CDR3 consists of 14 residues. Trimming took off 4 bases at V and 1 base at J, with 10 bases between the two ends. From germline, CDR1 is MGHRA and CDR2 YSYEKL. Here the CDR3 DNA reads TGCGCCAGCAGCCTCCTGACACGGAACACTGAAGCTTTCTTT. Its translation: CASSLLTRNTEAFF.

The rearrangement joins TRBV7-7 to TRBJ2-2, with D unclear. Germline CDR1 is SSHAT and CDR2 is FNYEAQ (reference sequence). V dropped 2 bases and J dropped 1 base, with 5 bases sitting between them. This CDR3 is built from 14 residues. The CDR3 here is CASSLTVNTGELFF. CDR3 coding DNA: TGTGCCAGCAGCTTAACGGTGAACACCGGGGAGCTGTTTTTT.

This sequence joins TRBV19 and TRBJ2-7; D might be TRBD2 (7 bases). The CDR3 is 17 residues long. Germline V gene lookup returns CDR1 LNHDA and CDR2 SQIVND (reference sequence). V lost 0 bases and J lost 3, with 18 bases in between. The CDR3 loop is CASSIEGRGGGHYEQYF. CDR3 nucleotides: TGTGCCAGTAGTATAGAAGGTCGTGGCGGGGGACACTACGAGCAGTACTTC.

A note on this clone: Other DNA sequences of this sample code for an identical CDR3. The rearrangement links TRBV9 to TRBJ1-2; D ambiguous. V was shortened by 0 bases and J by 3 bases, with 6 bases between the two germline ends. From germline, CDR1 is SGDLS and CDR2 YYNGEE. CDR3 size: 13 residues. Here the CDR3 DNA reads TGTGCCAGCAGCGTAGACGCGGACTATGGCTACACCTTC. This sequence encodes CASSVDADYGYTF.

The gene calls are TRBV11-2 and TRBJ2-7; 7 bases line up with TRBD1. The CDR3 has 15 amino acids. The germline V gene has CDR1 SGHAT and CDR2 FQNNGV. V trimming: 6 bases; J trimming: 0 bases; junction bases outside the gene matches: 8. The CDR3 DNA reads TGTGCCAGCAGTTCAGGGACAGAAAGCTCCTACGAGCAGTACTTC. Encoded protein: CASSSGTESSYEQYF.

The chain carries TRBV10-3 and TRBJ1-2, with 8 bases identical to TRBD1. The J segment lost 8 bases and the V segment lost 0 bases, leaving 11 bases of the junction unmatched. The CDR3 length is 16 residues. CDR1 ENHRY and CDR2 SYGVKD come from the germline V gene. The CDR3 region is CAISESAPRGPRGYTF. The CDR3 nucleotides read TGTGCCATCAGTGAGTCGGCGCCCAGGGGGCCCCGAGGCTACACCTTC.

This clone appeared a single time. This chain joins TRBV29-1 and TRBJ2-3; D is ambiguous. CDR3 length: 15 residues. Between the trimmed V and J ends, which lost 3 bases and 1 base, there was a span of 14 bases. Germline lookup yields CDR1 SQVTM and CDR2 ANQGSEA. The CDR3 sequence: CSVDAFGSGTDTQYF. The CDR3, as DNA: TGCAGCGTTGATGCGTTCGGGTCTGGCACAGATACGCAGTATTTT.

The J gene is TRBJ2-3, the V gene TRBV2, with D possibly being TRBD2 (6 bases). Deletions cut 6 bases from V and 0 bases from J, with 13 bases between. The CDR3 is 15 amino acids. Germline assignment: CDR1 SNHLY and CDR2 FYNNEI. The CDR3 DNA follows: TGTGCCAGCAGCGCGGGACTCATGAGCACAGATACGCAGTATTTT. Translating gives CASSAGLMSTDTQYF.